The present T cell receptor (beta chain) was sequenced within a study of CD8+ T cells in alopecia areata. Broader study findings: Patients shared TCRs less clearly than mice did, possibly for HLA-related reasons. The study found higher clonality in lesional than normal scalp, especially in alopecia totalis/universalis.

Five or six patients had their CD4+ cells sorted into CD25+CD127- cells. Obtained from alopecia areata patients were lesional scalp punch biopsies along with peripheral blood. Sorting from PBMCs produced CD4+ and CD8+ T cells. Sequencing templates came from extracted RNA that was reverse transcribed into cDNA. Sequenced by immunoSEQ multiplex PCR; TCRdb stores in-frame clones only, minus some. The sample yields roughly 40,000 clones, under 65% seen once. CDR1 and CDR2 from the germline V gene are SGHTA and FQGNSA. This CDR3 is built from 13 residues. V shed 0 bases and J shed 8 bases, with 8 bases lying between them. This clone turned up a few times. Antigen unknown.

This chain joins TRBV7-2 and TRBJ2-4; D call uncertain. The sequence was obtained from a human donor with alopecia areata. Source material: CD4+ Tregs sorted from blood. The CDR3 DNA reads TGTGCCAGCAGCTTAGCACAAAGGGACATTCAGTACTTC. The encoded protein is CASSLAQRDIQYF.